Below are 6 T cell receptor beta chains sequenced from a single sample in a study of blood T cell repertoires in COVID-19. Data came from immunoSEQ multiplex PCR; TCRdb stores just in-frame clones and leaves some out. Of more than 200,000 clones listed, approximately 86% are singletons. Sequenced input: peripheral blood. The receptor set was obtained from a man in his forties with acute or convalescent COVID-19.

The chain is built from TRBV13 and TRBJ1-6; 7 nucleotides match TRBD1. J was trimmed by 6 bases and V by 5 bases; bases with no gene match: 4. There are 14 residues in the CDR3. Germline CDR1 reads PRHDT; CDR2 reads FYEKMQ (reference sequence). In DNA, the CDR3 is TGTGCCAGCAGCAACCGGGACAGTAATTCACCCCTCCACTTT. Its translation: CASSNRDSNSPLHF.

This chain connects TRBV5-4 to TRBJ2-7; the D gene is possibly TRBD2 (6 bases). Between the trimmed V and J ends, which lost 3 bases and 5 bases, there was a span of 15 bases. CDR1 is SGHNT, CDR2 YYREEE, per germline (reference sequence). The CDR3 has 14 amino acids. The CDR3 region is CASSSYGTPDEQYF. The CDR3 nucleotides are TGTGCCAGCAGCTCCTACGGGACTCCGGACGAGCAGTACTTC.

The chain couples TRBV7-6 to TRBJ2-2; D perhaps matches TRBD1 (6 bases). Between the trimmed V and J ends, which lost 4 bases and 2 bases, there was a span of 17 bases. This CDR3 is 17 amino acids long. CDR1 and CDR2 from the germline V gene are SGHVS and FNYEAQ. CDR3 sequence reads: CASSSTARGRNTGELFF. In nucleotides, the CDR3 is TGTGCCAGCAGCTCCACTGCCAGGGGACGAAACACCGGGGAGCTGTTTTTT.

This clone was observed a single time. Here the CDR3 DNA reads TGTGCCAGCAGTGCCCAATCCGGGACTCTCTTGGAATGGGGGTATGGCTACACCTTC. Protein product: CASSAQSGTLLEWGYGYTF. The chain links TRBV6-1 to TRBJ1-2; D may be TRBD1 (5 bases). V was shortened by 4 bases and J by 5 bases, with 29 bases between the two germline ends. CDR3 length: 19 residues. The germline gives CDR1 MNHNS, CDR2 SASEGT.

CDR3 amino acids: CASSLDGDYEQYF. CDR3 DNA: TGTGCCAGCAGCTTAGACGGGGACTACGAGCAGTACTTC. The genes are TRBV13 and TRBJ2-7, with D perhaps matching TRBD2 (5 bases). Germline CDR1 reads PRHDT; CDR2 reads FYEKMQ (reference sequence). This CDR3 is 13 amino acids long. V gave up 1 base and J gave up 3 bases, with 7 bases separating them. Filled out from reference TRBV13 and TRBJ2-7, the complete variable domain reads AAGVIQSPRHLIKEKRETATLKCYPIPRHDTVYWYQQGPGQDPQFLISFYEKMQSDKGSIPDRFSAQQFSDYHSELNMSSLELGDSALYFCASSLDGDYEQYFGPGTRLTVT.

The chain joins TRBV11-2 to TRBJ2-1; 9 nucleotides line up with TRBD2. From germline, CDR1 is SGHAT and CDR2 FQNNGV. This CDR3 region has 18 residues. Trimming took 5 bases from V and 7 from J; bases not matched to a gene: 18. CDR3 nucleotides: TGTGCCAGCAGCCCACGACCGGTCGGCGGGGGGGCCGAGAATGAGCAGTTCTTC. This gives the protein CASSPRPVGGGAENEQFF.